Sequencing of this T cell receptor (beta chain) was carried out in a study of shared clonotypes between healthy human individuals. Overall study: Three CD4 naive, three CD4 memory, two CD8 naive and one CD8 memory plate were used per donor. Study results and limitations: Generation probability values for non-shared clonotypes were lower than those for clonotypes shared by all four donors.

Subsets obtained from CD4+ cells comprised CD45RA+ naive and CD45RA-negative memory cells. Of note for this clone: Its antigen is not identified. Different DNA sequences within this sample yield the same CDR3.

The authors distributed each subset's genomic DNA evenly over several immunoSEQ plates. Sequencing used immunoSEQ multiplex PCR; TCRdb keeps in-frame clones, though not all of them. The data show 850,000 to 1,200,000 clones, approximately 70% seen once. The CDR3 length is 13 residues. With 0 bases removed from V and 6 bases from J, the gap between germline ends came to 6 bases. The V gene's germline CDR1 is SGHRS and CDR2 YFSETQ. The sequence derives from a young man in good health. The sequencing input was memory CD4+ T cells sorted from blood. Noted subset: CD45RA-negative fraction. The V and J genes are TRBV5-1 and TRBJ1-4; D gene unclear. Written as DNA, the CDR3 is TGCGCCAGCAGCTTGGGAGCTGATGAAAAACTGTTTTTT. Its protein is CASSLGADEKLFF.